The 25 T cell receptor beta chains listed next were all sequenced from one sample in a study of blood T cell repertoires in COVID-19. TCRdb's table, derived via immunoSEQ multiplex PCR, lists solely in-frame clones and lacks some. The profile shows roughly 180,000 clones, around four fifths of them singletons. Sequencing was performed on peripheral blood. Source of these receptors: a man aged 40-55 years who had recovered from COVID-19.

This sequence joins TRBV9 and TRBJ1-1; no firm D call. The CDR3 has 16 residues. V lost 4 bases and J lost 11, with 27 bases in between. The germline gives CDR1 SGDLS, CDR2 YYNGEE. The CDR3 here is CASSPDRDSQFVRAFF. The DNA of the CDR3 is TGTGCCAGCAGCCCAGATCGTGACTCACAATTCGTACGGGCTTTCTTT. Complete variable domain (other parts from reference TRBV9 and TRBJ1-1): DSGVTQTPKHLITATGQRVTLRCSPRSGDLSVYWYQQSLDQGLQFLIQYYNGEERAKGNILERFSAQQFPDLHSELNLSSLELGDSALYFCASSPDRDSQFVRAFFGQGTRLTVV.

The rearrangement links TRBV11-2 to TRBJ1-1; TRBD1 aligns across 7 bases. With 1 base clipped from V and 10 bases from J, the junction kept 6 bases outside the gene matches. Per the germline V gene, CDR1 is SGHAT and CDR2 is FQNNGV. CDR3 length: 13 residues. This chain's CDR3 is CASSLGQGARAFF. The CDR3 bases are TGTGCCAGCAGCTTAGGACAGGGCGCCAGAGCTTTCTTT.

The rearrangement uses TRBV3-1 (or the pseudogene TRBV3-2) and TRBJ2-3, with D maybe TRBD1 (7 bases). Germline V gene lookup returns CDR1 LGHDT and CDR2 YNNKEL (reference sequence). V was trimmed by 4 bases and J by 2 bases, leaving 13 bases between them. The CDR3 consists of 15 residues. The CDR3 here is CASSRAGQITDTQYF. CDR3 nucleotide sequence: TGTGCCAGCAGCCGGGCGGGACAGATCACAGATACGCAGTATTTT.

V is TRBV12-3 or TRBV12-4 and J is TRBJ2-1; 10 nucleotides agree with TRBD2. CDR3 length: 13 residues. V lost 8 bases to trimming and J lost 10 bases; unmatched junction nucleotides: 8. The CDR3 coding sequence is TGTGCCAGCGGGCTAGCGGGGGTCAACGAGCAGTTCTTC. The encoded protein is CASGLAGVNEQFF.

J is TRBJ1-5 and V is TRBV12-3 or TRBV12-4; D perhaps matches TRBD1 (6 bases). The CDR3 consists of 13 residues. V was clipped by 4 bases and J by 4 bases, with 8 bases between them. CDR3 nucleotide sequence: TGTGCCAGCAGTTACAGGGCGAATCAGCCCCAGCATTTT. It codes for CASSYRANQPQHF.

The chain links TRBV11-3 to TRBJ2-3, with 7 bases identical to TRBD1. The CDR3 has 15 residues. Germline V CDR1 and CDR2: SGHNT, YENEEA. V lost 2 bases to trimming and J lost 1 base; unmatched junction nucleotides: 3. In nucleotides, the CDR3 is TGTGCCAGCAGCTTACAGGGGGTTGGCACAGATACGCAGTATTTT. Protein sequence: CASSLQGVGTDTQYF.

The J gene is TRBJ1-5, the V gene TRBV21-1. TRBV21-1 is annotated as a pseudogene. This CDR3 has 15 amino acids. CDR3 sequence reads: CASSAGSRSNQPQHF. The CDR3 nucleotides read TGTGCCAGCAGTGCGGGGTCACGGAGCAATCAGCCCCAGCATTTT.

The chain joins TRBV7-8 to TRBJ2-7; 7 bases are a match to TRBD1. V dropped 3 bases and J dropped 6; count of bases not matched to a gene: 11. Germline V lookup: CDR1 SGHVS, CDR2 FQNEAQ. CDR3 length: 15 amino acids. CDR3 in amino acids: CASSLDGTVFGEQYF. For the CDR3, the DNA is TGTGCCAGCAGCTTGGACGGGACAGTCTTCGGCGAGCAGTACTTC.

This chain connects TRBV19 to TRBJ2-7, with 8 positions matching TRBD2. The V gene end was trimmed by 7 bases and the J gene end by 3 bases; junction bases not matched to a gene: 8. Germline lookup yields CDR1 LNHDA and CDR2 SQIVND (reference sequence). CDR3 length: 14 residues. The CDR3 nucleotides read TGTGCCAGTAAAAGAAGCGGGGGTAACTACGAGCAGTACTTC. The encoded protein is CASKRSGGNYEQYF.

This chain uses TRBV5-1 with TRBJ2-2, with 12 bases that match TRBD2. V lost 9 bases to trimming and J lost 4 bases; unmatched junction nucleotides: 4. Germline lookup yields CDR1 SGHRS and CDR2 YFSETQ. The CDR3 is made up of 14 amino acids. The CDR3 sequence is CATAGLAGTGELFF. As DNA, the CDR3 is TGCGCCACCGCGGGACTAGCGGGCACCGGGGAGCTGTTTTTT.

Here the CDR3 DNA reads TGTGCCATCATCGCGACGCCGGGCACTGAAGCTTTCTTT. Translating gives CAIIATPGTEAFF. The chain carries TRBV10-3 and TRBJ1-1; the D is unclear. The CDR3 is made up of 13 amino acids. The V end was cut by 7 bases, the J end by 4 bases, with 13 bases between. Germline CDR1 is ENHRY and CDR2 is SYGVKD.

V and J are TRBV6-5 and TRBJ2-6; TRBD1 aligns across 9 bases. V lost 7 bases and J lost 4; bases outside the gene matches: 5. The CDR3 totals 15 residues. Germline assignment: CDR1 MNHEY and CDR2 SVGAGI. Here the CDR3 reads CASILQGAGANVLTF. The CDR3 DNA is TGTGCCAGCATCCTACAGGGGGCAGGGGCCAACGTCCTGACTTTC.

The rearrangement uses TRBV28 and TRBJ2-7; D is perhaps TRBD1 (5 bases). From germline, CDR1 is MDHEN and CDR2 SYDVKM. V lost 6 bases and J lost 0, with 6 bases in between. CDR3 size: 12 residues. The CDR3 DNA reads TGTGCCAGCAGAAGGGGCTCCTACGAGCAGTACTTC. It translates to CASRRGSYEQYF.

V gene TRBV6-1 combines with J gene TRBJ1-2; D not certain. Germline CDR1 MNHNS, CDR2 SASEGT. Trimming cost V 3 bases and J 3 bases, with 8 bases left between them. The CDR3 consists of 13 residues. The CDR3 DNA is TGTGCCAGCAGTGAGAGAGGCTACTATGGCTACACCTTC. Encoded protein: CASSERGYYGYTF.

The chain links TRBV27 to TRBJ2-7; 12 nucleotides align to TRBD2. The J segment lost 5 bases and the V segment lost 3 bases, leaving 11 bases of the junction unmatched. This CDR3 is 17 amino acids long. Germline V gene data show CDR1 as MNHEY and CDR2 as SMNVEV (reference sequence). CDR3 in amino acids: CASSFATSGSIAHEQYF. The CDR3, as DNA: TGTGCCAGCAGTTTCGCGACTAGCGGGAGTATCGCCCACGAGCAGTACTTC.

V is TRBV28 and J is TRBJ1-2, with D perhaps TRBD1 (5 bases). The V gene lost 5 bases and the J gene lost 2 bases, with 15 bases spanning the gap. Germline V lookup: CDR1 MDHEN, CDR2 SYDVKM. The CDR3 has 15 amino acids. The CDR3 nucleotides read TGTGCCAGCAGTCTCGCTTTTTCAGGGAACTATGGCTACACCTTC. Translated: CASSLAFSGNYGYTF.

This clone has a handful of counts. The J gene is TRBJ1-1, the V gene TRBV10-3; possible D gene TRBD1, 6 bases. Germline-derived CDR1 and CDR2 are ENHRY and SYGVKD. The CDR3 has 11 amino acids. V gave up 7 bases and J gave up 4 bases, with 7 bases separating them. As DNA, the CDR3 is TGTGCCATCAAAGGGGGCACTGAAGCTTTCTTT. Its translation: CAIKGGTEAFF.

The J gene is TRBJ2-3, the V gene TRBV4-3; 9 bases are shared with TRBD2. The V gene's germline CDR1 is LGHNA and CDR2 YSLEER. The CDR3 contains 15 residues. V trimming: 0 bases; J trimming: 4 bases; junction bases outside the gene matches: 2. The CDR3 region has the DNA TGCGCCAGCAGCCAAGAGCGCGGGAGGGCAGATACGCAGTATTTT. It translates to CASSQERGRADTQYF.

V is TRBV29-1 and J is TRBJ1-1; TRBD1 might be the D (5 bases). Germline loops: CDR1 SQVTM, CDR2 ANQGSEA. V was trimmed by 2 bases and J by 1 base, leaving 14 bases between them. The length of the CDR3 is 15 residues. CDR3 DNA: TGCAGCGTTGAATACCCAAATGGACAGAACACTGAAGCTTTCTTT. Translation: CSVEYPNGQNTEAFF.

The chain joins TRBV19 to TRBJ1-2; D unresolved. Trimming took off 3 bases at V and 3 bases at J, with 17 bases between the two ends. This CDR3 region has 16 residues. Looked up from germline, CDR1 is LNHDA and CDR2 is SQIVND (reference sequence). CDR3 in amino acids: CASSISAARRDYGYTF. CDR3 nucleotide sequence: TGTGCCAGTAGTATTAGTGCGGCGCGTCGGGACTATGGCTACACCTTC.

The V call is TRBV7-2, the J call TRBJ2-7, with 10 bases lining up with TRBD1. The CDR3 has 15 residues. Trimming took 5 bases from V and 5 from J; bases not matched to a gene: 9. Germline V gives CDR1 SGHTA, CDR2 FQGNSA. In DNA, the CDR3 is TGTGCCAGCAGCGTCCGGGGACAGGGGATCCACGAGCAGTACTTC. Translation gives CASSVRGQGIHEQYF.

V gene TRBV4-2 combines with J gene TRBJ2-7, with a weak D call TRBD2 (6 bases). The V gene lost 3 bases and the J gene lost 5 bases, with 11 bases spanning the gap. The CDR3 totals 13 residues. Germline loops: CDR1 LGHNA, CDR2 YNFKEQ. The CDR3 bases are TGTGCCAGCAGCCAGGGGACTTATGACGAGCAGTACTTC. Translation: CASSQGTYDEQYF.

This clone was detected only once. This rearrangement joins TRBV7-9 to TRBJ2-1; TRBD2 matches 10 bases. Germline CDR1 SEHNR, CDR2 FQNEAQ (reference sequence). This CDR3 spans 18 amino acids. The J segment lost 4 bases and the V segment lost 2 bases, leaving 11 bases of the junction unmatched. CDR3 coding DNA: TGTGCCAGCAGCTTACTAGCGGGGGTCCGAGGGACATACAATGAGCAGTTCTTC. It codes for CASSLLAGVRGTYNEQFF.

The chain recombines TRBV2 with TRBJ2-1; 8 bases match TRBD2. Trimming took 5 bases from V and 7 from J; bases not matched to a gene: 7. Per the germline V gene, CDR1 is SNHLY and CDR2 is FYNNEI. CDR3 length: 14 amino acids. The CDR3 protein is CASSPSGSLNEQFF. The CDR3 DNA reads TGTGCCAGCAGTCCCAGCGGGAGTTTAAATGAGCAGTTCTTC.

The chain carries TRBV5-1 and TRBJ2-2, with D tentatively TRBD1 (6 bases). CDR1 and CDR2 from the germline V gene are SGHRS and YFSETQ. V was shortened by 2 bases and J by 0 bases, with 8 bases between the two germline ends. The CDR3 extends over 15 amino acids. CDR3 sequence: CASSFTGTNTGELFF. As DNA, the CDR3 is TGCGCCAGCAGCTTTACAGGGACGAACACCGGGGAGCTGTTTTTT. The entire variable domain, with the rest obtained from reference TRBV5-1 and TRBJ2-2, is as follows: KAGVTQTPRYLIKTRGQQVTLSCSPISGHRSVSWYQQTPGQGLQFLFEYFSETQRNKGNFPGRFSGRQFSNSRSEMNVSTLELGDSALYLCASSFTGTNTGELFFGEGSRLTVL.